The clone carrying this T cell receptor (beta chain) was counted a few times. This specimen belongs to a study of T cell changes during pregnancy in multiple sclerosis. CDR1 is DFQATT, CDR2 SNEGSKA, per germline (reference sequence). This CDR3 is 11 amino acids long. V was shortened by 3 bases and J by 4 bases, with 6 bases between the two germline ends. Assay: immunoSEQ multiplex PCR; the TCRdb copy retains only in-frame clones and omits some. This sample carries about 100,000 clones, approximately 94% of them seen once, and the ten largest clones take roughly 0.99%. Specimen: peripheral blood, collected after pregnancy. The sequence came from a female donor with multiple sclerosis, enrolled in a pregnancy study. The rearrangement uses TRBV20-1 and TRBJ1-1, with D unclear. The chain's CDR3 is CSARRSTEAFF. CDR3 sequence (DNA): TGCAGTGCTAGGAGGAGCACTGAAGCTTTCTTT.